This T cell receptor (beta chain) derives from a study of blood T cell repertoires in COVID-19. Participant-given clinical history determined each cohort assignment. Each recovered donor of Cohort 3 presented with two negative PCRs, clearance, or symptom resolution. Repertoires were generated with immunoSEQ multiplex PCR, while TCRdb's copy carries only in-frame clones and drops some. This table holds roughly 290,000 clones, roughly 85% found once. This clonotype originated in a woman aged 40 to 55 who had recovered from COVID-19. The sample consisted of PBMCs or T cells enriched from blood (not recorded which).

DNA for the CDR3: TGTGCCAGCAGCGGCCAGGATTATGGCTACACCTTC. Its translation: CASSGQDYGYTF. The chain employs TRBV9 and TRBJ1-2; no firm D call. Trimming removed 3 bases from V and 5 bases from J, with 8 bases in between. The CDR3 length is 12 residues. Germline V gene lookup returns CDR1 SGDLS and CDR2 YYNGEE.